This T cell receptor beta chain appears in the sequencing data of a study of OX40 agonist ivuxolimab in advanced cancers. Study-level points and caveats: Researchers report that CD8+ T cells had, on average, more expanded clones than CD4+.

Autoimmune disease history or systemic immunosuppression barred patients. Peripheral blood came from all dose cohorts at three timepoints. For this clone: The target antigen is unknown.

CDR3 size: 15 residues. Germline CDR1 is SGDLS and CDR2 is YYNGEE. V lost 3 bases and J 1 base, leaving 14 bases between the germline ends. Method: immunoSEQ multiplex PCR; TCRdb's copy keeps in-frame clones and lacks some. This table has fewer than 45,000 clones, roughly 82% appearing once. V and J are TRBV9 and TRBJ2-7; D is possibly TRBD1 (5 bases). The TCR sequence derives from an adult with an advanced solid tumor such as melanoma, head and neck, liver or kidney cancer. The material was CD4+ or CD8+ T cells sorted from blood, obtained in a trial of the OX40 agonist ivuxolimab. CDR3 sequence reads: CASSAQGVGSYEQYF. CDR3 DNA: TGTGCCAGCAGCGCCCAAGGGGTGGGATCCTACGAGCAGTACTTC.